This TCR beta chain was identified in a study of graft-versus-host responses after intestinal transplantation. At the level of the study: Following induction with anti-thymocyte globulin, all recipients were given tacrolimus and steroids for about three years. The study, taken as a whole, reports: Recipient marrow harbored GvH clones, some of which surfaced first in ileum or blood.

Some clones are missing from TCRdb's copy, which holds only in-frame ones; the method was immunoSEQ multiplex PCR. The sample consists of over 75,000 clones, around 89% of them appearing once. Germline-derived CDR1 and CDR2 are SNHLY and FYNNEI. The V gene end was trimmed by 6 bases and the J gene end by 10 bases; junction bases not matched to a gene: 10. This CDR3 spans 14 amino acids. Concerning this clone itself: The antigen is unknown.

V is TRBV2 and J is TRBJ1-2; 11 nucleotides align to TRBD1. Material: unstimulated CD4+ T cells sorted from spleen or lymph node cells, obtained before transplant. The source is a human donor who was the organ donor for an intestinal transplant. This chain's CDR3 is CASRLDRGPGAYTF. The CDR3, as DNA: TGTGCCAGCAGATTGGACAGGGGGCCTGGGGCCTACACCTTC.